This entry features one TCR beta chain sequence. This sample was included in a study of blood T cell repertoires in COVID-19. Membership in each cohort depended on participant-reported clinical history. Using immunoSEQ multiplex PCR, the repertoire was profiled, and TCRdb retains in-frame clones only, with some absent. Of more than 110,000 clones in the sample, 86% are singletons; the top ten hold approximately 4.5%. Per the germline V gene, CDR1 is SGDLS and CDR2 is YYNGEE. V was trimmed by 2 bases and J by 4 bases, leaving 10 bases between them. This CDR3 contains 15 residues. This chain uses TRBV9 with TRBJ1-6; unclear D gene. The TCR was taken from a man aged 50 or older who had recovered from COVID-19. Material for sequencing was PBMCs or T cells enriched from blood (not recorded which). CDR3 sequence (DNA): TGTGCCAGCAGCGTTGAGGAGGGATATAATTCACCCCTCCACTTT. Translating gives CASSVEEGYNSPLHF.